This T cell receptor (beta chain) was observed in a study of monozygotic twins with inflammatory bowel disease. Looked up from germline, CDR1 is MDHEN and CDR2 is SYDVKM. The CDR3 has 15 residues. The draw for each donor consisted of a single 2.5 ml blood sample. As regards this clonotype: Its antigen remains unidentified.

Researchers put TCRalpha and TCRbeta cDNA through two nested PCRs lasting 16 and 9 cycles. TCRdb re-called the 5' RACE reads and gives one entry per CDR3 protein, without DNA. This sample's table has about 300,000 distinct CDR3 sequences. Overall study findings and caveats: IBD patients carried less diverse TCRbeta repertoires (inverse Simpson) than healthy co-twins. Repertoire similarity did not differ between concordant and discordant twins, perhaps due to limited power.

The clonotype originates from a human donor with ulcerative colitis or Crohn's disease, or a healthy co-twin of an affected twin (not recorded which). Sequenced sample: blood. The chain uses TRBV28 and TRBJ2-5; TCRdb picks TRBD1, but there is no DNA to check that call. The chain's CDR3 is CASSIQGQVLETQYF. Full variable domain (remainder filled in from reference TRBV28 and TRBJ2-5): DVKVTQSSRYLVKRTGEKVFLECVQDMDHENMFWYRQDPGLGLRLIYFSYDVKMKEKGDIPEGYSVSREKKERFSLILESASTNQTSMYLCASSIQGQVLETQYFGPGTRLLVL.